The rows below give T cell receptor beta chains drawn from one sample of a study of regulatory T cells in long-lasting Graves disease. TCRdb independently ran MiXCR on the multiplex PCR reads; one entry per CDR3 protein. The table shows fewer than 450,000 distinct CDR3 sequences, with over 12% occurring only once. Another study also made use of these data, one on T cells in Graves' hyperthyroidism and ophthalmopathy.

The sample was peripheral blood mononuclear cells (PBMCs), taken at new diagnosis, from a patient treated with antithyroid drugs. Source of these receptors: a woman between 35 and 50 years old with Graves disease. The CDR3 runs from the conserved cysteine through the conserved F or W. Fields, in order: D gene, clone size, V gene, J gene, CDR3 protein, CDR3 DNA. A D gene is named only where the DNA matches it firmly. Only part of the rows carry a size: once, few, many, or a class if the clone is expanded.

>TRBD2|many|TRBV28|TRBJ2-1
CASSSGGPSYNEQFF
TGTGCCAGCAGTTCGGGAGGGCCCTCATACAATGAGCAGTTCTTC
>TRBD1|many|TRBV2|TRBJ2-1
CASLHRGFGSYNEQFF
TGTGCCAGTCTGCACAGGGGTTTCGGCTCCTACAATGAGCAGTTCTTC
>TRBD1|many|TRBV5-6|TRBJ2-7
CASTYRGSSYEQYF
TGTGCCAGCACATACAGGGGGAGCTCCTACGAGCAGTACTTC
>TRBD2|many|TRBV29-1|TRBJ2-1
CSVDTPWTSGTSSYNEQFF
TGCAGCGTTGATACGCCCTGGACTAGCGGGACGAGCTCCTACAATGAGCAGTTCTTC
>-|few|TRBV25-1|TRBJ2-1
CASSDLAGDFYNEQFF
TGTGCCAGCAGTGACCTAGCAGGAGATTTCTACAATGAGCAGTTCTTC
>-|many|TRBV2|TRBJ1-1
CASSATGFDGGAFF
TGTGCCAGCAGTGCGACGGGTTTCGATGGCGGAGCTTTCTTT
>TRBD1|many|TRBV12-5|TRBJ2-7
CASGLAGTGDYEQYF
TGTGCTAGTGGTTTGGCCGGGACAGGGGACTACGAGCAGTACTTC
>TRBD2|-|TRBV9|TRBJ2-1
CASSVAGLAELNEQFF
TGTGCCAGCAGCGTGGCGGGACTAGCGGAGCTCAATGAGCAGTTCTTC
>-|many|TRBV5-1|TRBJ1-2
CASSPRDTYGYTF
TGCGCCAGCAGCCCGAGGGACACCTATGGCTACACCTTC
>-|few|TRBV24-1|TRBJ2-1
CATSDLRAGPKSYNEQFF
TGTGCCACCAGTGATTTAAGGGCAGGGCCCAAAAGCTACAATGAGCAGTTCTTC
>TRBD2|many|TRBV28|TRBJ2-7
CASSFPSLAGGPGAFYEQYF
TGTGCCAGCAGTTTTCCATCACTAGCGGGAGGGCCAGGTGCCTTCTACGAGCAGTACTTC
>-|many|TRBV2|TRBJ2-1
CASRWTVDNEQFF
TGTGCCAGCAGGTGGACAGTTGACAATGAGCAGTTCTTC
>-|many|TRBV11-2|TRBJ2-7
CASSPRTGIIEQYF
TGTGCCAGCAGCCCACGGACTGGAATTATTGAGCAGTACTTC
>TRBD2|few|TRBV20-1|TRBJ2-3
CSAPTRLAGGYTDTQYF
TGCAGTGCTCCGACTCGGTTAGCGGGAGGGTACACAGATACGCAGTATTTT
>TRBD2|-|TRBV6-2/TRBV6-3|TRBJ2-7
CASSSGGGLASEQYF
TGTGCCAGCAGTTCCGGGGGGGGACTAGCAAGCGAGCAGTACTTC
>TRBD1|-|TRBV2|TRBJ1-5
CASSSADRAGNQPQHF
TGTGCCAGCTCATCGGCCGACAGGGCGGGCAATCAGCCCCAGCATTTT
>-|many|TRBV13|TRBJ2-7
CASSLRGSDEQYF
TGTGCCAGCAGCTTACGAGGGAGCGACGAGCAGTACTTC
>-|many|TRBV7-3|TRBJ2-2
CASSPDGTNTGELFF
TGTGCCAGCAGCCCAGACGGGACGAACACCGGGGAGCTGTTTTTT
>-|many|TRBV6-1|TRBJ2-2
CASSPRDGYTGELFF
TGTGCCAGCAGTCCCCGGGACGGTTACACCGGGGAGCTGTTTTTT
>-|many|TRBV12-3/TRBV12-4|TRBJ1-1
CASSLGGVSEAFF
TGTGCCAGCAGTTTAGGGGGGGTATCTGAAGCTTTCTTT
>TRBD1|many|TRBV3-1|TRBJ1-6
CASRPQGNNSPLHF
TGTGCCAGCAGGCCACAGGGGAACAATTCACCCCTCCACTTT
>-|-|TRBV3-1|TRBJ2-2
CASSLVDSGELFF
TGTGCCAGCAGCCTAGTGGACAGCGGGGAGCTGTTTTTT
>TRBD1|-|TRBV7-9|TRBJ1-1
CASSLASGTGHTEAFF
TGTGCCAGCAGCTTAGCTTCCGGGACAGGGCACACTGAAGCTTTCTTT
>-|-|TRBV27|TRBJ2-7
CASSRVPYEQYF
TGTGCCAGCAGTCGGGTACCCTACGAGCAGTACTTC
>TRBD1|many|TRBV30|TRBJ2-1
CAWSVGTGVMDEQFF
TGTGCCTGGAGTGTCGGGACAGGGGTTATGGATGAGCAGTTCTTC
>TRBD1|-|TRBV19|TRBJ2-7
CASSKGASYEQYF
TGTGCCAGTAGTAAGGGGGCCTCCTACGAGCAGTACTTC
>-|few|TRBV7-2|TRBJ1-3
CASSFGTSPRPYF
TGTGCCAGCAGCTTCGGGACTTCGCCTAGGCCCTATTTT
>TRBD1|-|TRBV5-1|TRBJ1-2
CANSLTGGYGYTF
TGCGCCAACAGCTTGACAGGGGGCTATGGCTACACCTTC
>-|-|TRBV5-4|TRBJ2-7
CASSLRFSYEQYF
TGTGCCAGCAGCTTGAGGTTTTCCTACGAGCAGTACTTC
>TRBD1|few|TRBV12-3/TRBV12-4|TRBJ1-5
CASSWDSGSNQPQHF
TGTGCCAGCAGTTGGGACAGTGGGAGCAATCAGCCCCAGCATTTT
>-|many|TRBV2|TRBJ2-5
CASSDGLRNQETQYF
TGTGCCAGCAGTGATGGACTAAGGAATCAAGAGACCCAGTACTTC
>-|many|TRBV5-4|TRBJ1-6
CASSLAKAQGPTSPLHF
TGTGCCAGCAGCTTGGCCAAGGCGCAGGGCCCGACTTCACCCCTCCACTTT
>TRBD2|many|TRBV24-1|TRBJ2-3
CATSGTSGSPESYTDTQYF
TGTGCCACCAGTGGGACTAGCGGGAGTCCGGAATCTTACACAGATACGCAGTATTTT
>TRBD2|many|TRBV2|TRBJ2-2
CASRGGGAGTGELFF
TGTGCCAGCAGGGGGGGAGGGGCCGGCACCGGGGAGCTGTTTTTT
>TRBD2|many|TRBV27|TRBJ2-1
CASSPFLRTSGRDNEQFF
TGTGCCAGCAGTCCGTTCCTTCGGACTAGCGGGAGGGACAATGAGCAGTTCTTC
>-|many|TRBV12-3/TRBV12-4|TRBJ1-2
CASSLGPALRYGYTF
TGTGCCAGCAGTCTCGGGCCTGCCCTACGCTATGGCTACACCTTC
>-|many|TRBV10-3|TRBJ1-2
CAISDERGRGYGYTF
TGTGCCATCAGTGATGAGCGAGGCAGGGGCTATGGCTACACCTTC
>-|many|TRBV12-3/TRBV12-4|TRBJ1-2
CASSFNGGDGYTF
TGTGCCAGCAGTTTCAATGGAGGCGATGGCTACACCTTC
>-|few|TRBV28|TRBJ1-6
CASSPRGGGNSPLHF
TGTGCCAGCAGTCCCCGGGGGGGGGGGAATTCACCCCTCCACTTT
>-|-|TRBV10-3|TRBJ2-7
CAISEYTDEQYF
TGTGCCATCAGTGAGTACACTGACGAGCAGTACTTC
>-|many|TRBV7-2|TRBJ1-4
CASSLIGGSNEKLFF
TGTGCCAGCAGCTTAATTGGGGGATCTAATGAAAAACTGTTTTTT
>-|-|TRBV4-3|TRBJ2-1
CASSQAWDSYNEQFF
TGCGCCAGCAGCCAAGCCTGGGACTCCTACAATGAGCAGTTCTTC
>TRBD1|many|TRBV2|TRBJ1-1
CASSETKGQANTEAFF
TGTGCCAGCAGTGAGACCAAGGGACAGGCGAACACTGAAGCTTTCTTT
>TRBD2|many|TRBV2|TRBJ2-1
CASRGTSGSVFF
TGTGCCAGCAGAGGGACTAGCGGGAGTGTGTTCTTC
>-|-|TRBV9|TRBJ2-3
CASSVGPGGYTDTQYF
TGTGCCAGCAGCGTGGGTCCAGGGGGGTACACAGATACGCAGTATTTT
>-|-|TRBV7-7|TRBJ2-2
CASSLGSGISSGELFF
TGTGCTAGCAGCTTAGGTAGTGGAATCAGCTCCGGGGAGCTGTTTTTT
>-|-|TRBV9|TRBJ2-1
CASNRDIWDNEQFF
TGTGCCAGCAACCGGGACATTTGGGACAATGAGCAGTTCTTC
>-|few|TRBV7-9|TRBJ1-5
CASSLDGGQPQHF
TGTGCCAGCAGCTTAGATGGGGGCCAGCCCCAGCATTTT
>TRBD1|few|TRBV4-3|TRBJ1-4
CASSQGQGKQNEKLFF
TGCGCCAGCAGCCAAGGACAGGGCAAACAAAATGAAAAACTGTTTTTT